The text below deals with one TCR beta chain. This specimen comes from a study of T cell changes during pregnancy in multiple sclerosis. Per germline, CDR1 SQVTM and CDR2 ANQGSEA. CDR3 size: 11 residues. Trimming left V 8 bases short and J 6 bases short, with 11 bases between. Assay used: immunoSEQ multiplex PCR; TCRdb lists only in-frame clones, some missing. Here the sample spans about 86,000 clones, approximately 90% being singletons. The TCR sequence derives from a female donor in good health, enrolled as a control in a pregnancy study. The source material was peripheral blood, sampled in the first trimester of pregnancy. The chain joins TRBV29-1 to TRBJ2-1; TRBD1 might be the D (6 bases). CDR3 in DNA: TGCAGCTTCCGACAGGCCAATGAGCAGTTCTTC. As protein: CSFRQANEQFF.